This note documents a single T cell receptor beta chain sequence. As yet, its antigen is unknown. The data were taken from a study of CD8+ T cells in alopecia areata. About the study: Treated patients were given oral tofacitinib, which was dosed at 5 to 10 mg twice daily.

Reverse transcribed after extraction, RNA yielded cDNA as the sequencing template. TCRdb keeps only in-frame clones here, not all; method: immunoSEQ multiplex PCR. Among around 160,000 clones listed, 85% to 90% were seen once. Whole-study results and caveats: More clonal than normal scalp was lesional scalp, particularly alopecia totalis/universalis.

V was shortened by 6 bases and J by 2 bases, with 11 bases between the two germline ends. Looked up from germline, CDR1 is SEHNR and CDR2 is FQNEAQ (reference sequence). CDR3 length: 13 residues. This TCR came from a human donor with alopecia areata. The sample in question was CD8+ T cells sorted from blood, obtained at week 0. The chain couples TRBV7-9 to TRBJ2-7; D is possibly TRBD2 (6 bases). This CDR3 reads CASRDTGAYEQYF. The CDR3 DNA reads as TGTGCCAGCAGGGACACGGGAGCCTACGAGCAGTACTTC.